Below, 28 T cell receptor beta chains from the same sample are listed, as sequenced in a study of blood T cell repertoires in COVID-19. Assay: immunoSEQ multiplex PCR; the TCRdb copy retains only in-frame clones and omits some. This table holds about 55,000 clones, roughly 80% found once. The specimen sequenced was peripheral blood. These receptor sequences come from a human donor in a cohort sampled during active or convalescent COVID-19.

The V gene is TRBV24-1, the J gene TRBJ1-1; 8 bases are shared with TRBD1. Germline loops: CDR1 KGHDR, CDR2 SFDVKD. This CDR3 comprises 14 residues. Trimming took 0 bases from V and 8 from J; bases not matched to a gene: 4. The CDR3: CATSDLKQGGEAFF. CDR3 nucleotides: TGTGCCACCAGTGATTTGAAACAGGGGGGGGAAGCTTTCTTT.

The rearrangement joins TRBV19 to TRBJ1-2; 9 nucleotides match TRBD1. The CDR3 sequence is 14 residues long. The V segment lost 4 bases and the J segment 4 bases; nucleotides outside the gene matches: 4. Germline V gene lookup returns CDR1 LNHDA and CDR2 SQIVND (reference sequence). The CDR3 coding sequence is TGTGCCAGTAGTAGGACAGGGGTTACCTATGGCTACACCTTC. Translated: CASSRTGVTYGYTF.

The genes are TRBV19 and TRBJ2-3, with 9 bases lining up with TRBD1. The CDR3 sequence is 13 residues long. J gave up 1 base and V 10 bases, and 3 bases lay outside the gene matches. Per the germline V gene, CDR1 is LNHDA and CDR2 is SQIVND (reference sequence). CDR3 DNA sequence: TGTGCCACCCGGACAGGGGGCACAGATACGCAGTATTTT. This codes for CATRTGGTDTQYF. The variable domain in full, with the rest retrieved from reference TRBV19 and TRBJ2-3, is DGGITQSPKYLFRKEGQNVTLSCEQNLNHDAMYWYRQDPGQGLRLIYYSQIVNDFQKGDIAEGYSVSREKKESFPLTVTSAQKNPTAFYLCATRTGGTDTQYFGPGTRLTVL.

This sequence joins TRBV28 and TRBJ1-5; weak D call: TRBD1 (6 bases). The length of the CDR3 is 15 residues. The germline gives CDR1 MDHEN, CDR2 SYDVKM. Trimming took 3 bases from V and 6 from J, leaving 15 bases between them. The CDR3 protein is CASSFTPGVAQPQHF. Written as DNA, the CDR3 is TGTGCCAGCAGTTTCACTCCAGGGGTTGCTCAGCCCCAGCATTTT.

The CDR3 DNA reads TGTGCCAGCAGTTTATCCGGTTTATCTGGCTACACCTTC. It specifies CASSLSGLSGYTF. The chain employs TRBV28 and TRBJ1-2; D unclear. The CDR3 is made up of 13 amino acids. Per the germline V gene, CDR1 is MDHEN and CDR2 is SYDVKM. Trimming removed 1 base from V and 7 bases from J, with 10 bases in between.

This chain connects TRBV27 to TRBJ1-2, with TRBD1 matching 11 bases. The CDR3 extends over 15 amino acids. Germline V gives CDR1 MNHEY, CDR2 SMNVEV (reference sequence). The junction had 9 bases not matched to a gene; V was cut back by 5 bases and J by 7 bases. The CDR3 coding sequence is TGTGCCAGCAGTCCACAGGGACAGGGGGTTGGTGGCTACACCTTC. Protein sequence: CASSPQGQGVGGYTF.

This clone was observed a single time. V is TRBV6-5 and J is TRBJ1-2, with TRBD1 as a possible D gene (6 bases). CDR3 length: 14 amino acids. V was trimmed by 5 bases and J by 1 base, leaving 11 bases between them. The germline V gene has CDR1 MNHEY and CDR2 SVGAGI. CDR3 coding DNA: TGTGCCAGCAGTAAACCGGACAGTAACTATGGCTACACCTTC. Translated: CASSKPDSNYGYTF.

The rearrangement uses TRBV5-1 and TRBJ2-5; 8 nucleotides match TRBD2. The trim removed 2 bases at V and 5 bases at J, leaving 2 bases unmatched. CDR1 and CDR2 (germline): SGHRS, YFSETQ. This CDR3 contains 13 residues. This chain's CDR3 is CASSFGGDETQYF. CDR3 bases: TGCGCCAGCAGCTTCGGGGGGGACGAGACCCAGTACTTC.

The gene calls are TRBV5-6 and TRBJ1-2, with 12 nucleotides matching TRBD1. J lost 8 bases, V lost 4 bases, and 12 bases had no gene match. CDR1 SGHDT and CDR2 YYEEEE come from the germline V gene. This CDR3 is 16 amino acids long. As DNA, the CDR3 is TGTGCCAGCAGCCCGGAGGGGGACAGGGGGCGAGGGGGCTACACCTTC. Amino acids: CASSPEGDRGRGGYTF.

The rearrangement joins TRBV27 to TRBJ2-7, with 7 nucleotides matching TRBD1. Per the germline V gene, CDR1 is MNHEY and CDR2 is SMNVEV (reference sequence). This CDR3 has 12 residues. Trimming cost V 3 bases and J 6 bases; bases outside gene matches: 2. CDR3 coding DNA: TGTGCCAGCAGTTTTACAGGGGCCGAGCAGTACTTC. Translation gives CASSFTGAEQYF.

The chain has TRBV10-2 and TRBJ2-1, with a weak D call TRBD2 (7 bases). Trimming left V 0 bases short and J 2 bases short, with 11 bases between. Germline values: CDR1 WSHSY, CDR2 SAAADI. CDR3 length: 16 amino acids. DNA for the CDR3: TGCGCCAGCAGTGAGTCGGGGAGGGGGACCTACAATGAGCAGTTCTTC. Translating gives CASSESGRGTYNEQFF.

The chain links TRBV19 to TRBJ1-6; D possibly corresponds to TRBD1 (5 bases). Germline V CDR1 and CDR2: LNHDA, SQIVND (reference sequence). V was cut by 2 bases and J by 16 bases, with 15 bases left in between. The length of the CDR3 is 13 residues. The CDR3 sequence: CASSIRSGDGLHF. The DNA for the CDR3 is TGTGCCAGTAGTATAAGATCGGGGGACGGGCTCCACTTT.

The chain carries TRBV6-5 and TRBJ2-1; 8 bases line up with TRBD2. Germline V lookup: CDR1 MNHEY, CDR2 SVGAGI. The CDR3 consists of 13 residues. Trimming at V came to 3 bases and at J to 6 bases, leaving 1 base not matched to a gene. CDR3 coding DNA: TGTGCCAGCAGTTATCTAGCGGGCAATGAGCAGTTCTTC. The encoded protein is CASSYLAGNEQFF.

The J gene is TRBJ1-1, the V gene TRBV2; 7 bases fit TRBD1. Trimming removed 6 bases from V and 1 base from J; junction bases left unmatched: 2. CDR1 SNHLY and CDR2 FYNNEI come from the germline V gene. The CDR3 consists of 13 residues. The CDR3 is CASRRQGNTEAFF. CDR3 sequence (DNA): TGTGCCAGCAGAAGACAGGGGAACACTGAAGCTTTCTTT.

The chain employs TRBV27 and TRBJ1-5; 8 bases fit TRBD1. The CDR3 has 17 amino acids. V shed 6 bases, J shed 4 bases, and the junction held 14 bases outside the gene matches. Germline V gene sequence: CDR1 MNHEY, CDR2 SMNVEV (reference sequence). The CDR3 region is CASRVNRTGLLNQPQHF. Here the CDR3 DNA reads TGTGCCAGCAGAGTTAATCGGACAGGGTTATTGAATCAGCCCCAGCATTTT.

This chain connects TRBV6-5 to TRBJ2-7; 9 positions match TRBD2. The germline V gene has CDR1 MNHEY and CDR2 SVGAGI. J lost 3 bases, V lost 7 bases, and 4 bases had no gene match. CDR3 length equals 13 residues. The CDR3 is CASTSGVIYEQYF. CDR3 bases: TGTGCCAGCACTAGCGGGGTAATCTACGAGCAGTACTTC.

V is TRBV7-2 and J is TRBJ1-4; TRBD1 aligns across 8 bases. CDR3 length: 14 amino acids. Germline V gives CDR1 SGHTA, CDR2 FQGNSA. Trimming took 7 bases from V and 6 from J; bases not matched to a gene: 7. The DNA for the CDR3 is TGTGCCAGCAAGGACCCGACAGGGGATGAAAAACTGTTTTTT. This sequence encodes CASKDPTGDEKLFF.

J is TRBJ1-5 and V is TRBV14, with D tentatively TRBD1 (5 bases). The CDR3 has 15 amino acids. Trimming cost V 2 bases and J 4 bases, with 12 bases left between them. The germline CDR1 and CDR2 sequences are SGHDN and FVKESK. The CDR3 region is CASSQSGHQNQPQHF. The CDR3 DNA reads as TGTGCCAGCAGCCAATCAGGACACCAAAATCAGCCCCAGCATTTT.

This clone was recorded once. The chain has TRBV27 and TRBJ2-7; TRBD2 is a possible D gene (5 bases). Trimming cost V 8 bases and J 4 bases, with 12 bases left between them. This CDR3 spans 12 amino acids. The V gene's germline CDR1 is MNHEY and CDR2 SMNVEV (reference sequence). Here the CDR3 DNA reads TGTGCCAGCCCGCAGAGGGCTTACGAGCAGTACTTC. It translates to CASPQRAYEQYF.

This clone was counted once. This sequence joins TRBV27 and TRBJ2-5; no firm D call. The germline CDR1 and CDR2 sequences are MNHEY and SMNVEV (reference sequence). V dropped 5 bases and J dropped 7 bases, with 11 bases sitting between them. This CDR3 has 12 amino acids. CDR3: CASSPLSGTQYF. The CDR3 region has the DNA TGTGCCAGCAGTCCTCTCTCGGGGACCCAGTACTTC.

V usage is TRBV9 and J usage is TRBJ2-7, with TRBD2 matching 7 bases. This CDR3 has 16 residues. V dropped 4 bases and J dropped 1; count of bases not matched to a gene: 11. Per germline, CDR1 SGDLS and CDR2 YYNGEE. CDR3 region: CASSPRGEVPSYEQYF. CDR3 nucleotides: TGTGCCAGCAGCCCCCGGGGGGAGGTCCCTTCCTACGAGCAGTACTTC.

V usage is TRBV6-5 and J usage is TRBJ2-7; the D gene is possibly TRBD2 (6 bases). Germline lookup yields CDR1 MNHEY and CDR2 SVGAGI. This CDR3 spans 14 amino acids. Between the trimmed V and J ends, which lost 3 bases and 0 bases, there was a span of 9 bases. The chain's CDR3 is CASSYIGGSYEQYF. Here the CDR3 DNA reads TGTGCCAGCAGTTATATCGGGGGCTCCTACGAGCAGTACTTC.

V and J are TRBV3-1 (or the pseudogene TRBV3-2) and TRBJ2-2; D gene unclear. Germline assignment: CDR1 LGHDT and CDR2 YNNKEL (reference sequence). The V gene lost 0 bases and the J gene lost 1 base, with 6 bases spanning the gap. This CDR3 has 15 residues. Here the CDR3 reads CASSQETGNTGELFF. DNA of the CDR3: TGTGCCAGCAGCCAAGAAACGGGGAACACCGGGGAGCTGTTTTTT.

The chain combines TRBV18 with TRBJ1-1; 8 nucleotides align to TRBD1. V shed 4 bases and J 0 bases; nucleotides not matched to a gene: 10. Germline V gene data show CDR1 as KGHSH and CDR2 as LQKENI. The CDR3 consists of 17 residues. The CDR3 sequence is CASSLTGGSAMNTEAFF. CDR3 sequence (DNA): TGTGCCAGCTCACTCACAGGGGGATCGGCTATGAACACTGAAGCTTTCTTT.

V and J are TRBV27 and TRBJ1-5; D is uncertain. Trimming left V 6 bases short and J 3 bases short, with 12 bases between. The CDR3 runs 14 residues. The V gene's germline CDR1 is MNHEY and CDR2 SMNVEV (reference sequence). CDR3 DNA sequence: TGTGCCAGCAGCCCTCGATGGCCCAATCAGCCCCAGCATTTT. Encoded protein: CASSPRWPNQPQHF.

The CDR3 sequence is CASSLDYNGGYGYTF. CDR3 DNA sequence: TGTGCCAGCAGCTTAGATTATAACGGCGGCTATGGCTACACCTTC. J is TRBJ1-2 and V is TRBV7-2; D is unresolved. Per the germline V gene, CDR1 is SGHTA and CDR2 is FQGNSA. CDR3 length: 15 amino acids. The V gene lost 1 base and the J gene lost 4 bases, with 13 bases spanning the gap.

The chain combines TRBV6-2 or TRBV6-3 with TRBJ1-1; a possible D gene is TRBD1 (6 bases). V dropped 6 bases and J dropped 4 bases, with 18 bases sitting between them. The germline V gene encodes CDR1 MNHEY and CDR2 SVGEGT. This CDR3 has 15 residues. The CDR3 sequence is CASSLPQGTGTEAFF. The CDR3 DNA reads TGTGCCAGCAGCCTCCCTCAGGGGACGGGCACTGAAGCTTTCTTT.

V usage is TRBV4-3 and J usage is TRBJ1-6; TRBD1 might be the D (5 bases). The CDR3 spans 15 residues. The ends were cut back, 0 bases at V and 10 bases at J, with 13 bases in the middle. CDR1 LGHNA and CDR2 YSLEER come from the germline V gene. Here the CDR3 reads CASSQDQGIRSPLHF. In DNA form, the CDR3 reads TGCGCCAGCAGCCAAGATCAGGGAATTCGCTCACCCCTCCACTTT.